A selection of T cell receptor beta chains follows, all from one sample in a study of a mutant IDH1 vaccine in newly diagnosed glioma. Assay: immunoSEQ multiplex PCR; the TCRdb copy retains only in-frame clones and omits some. Of 70,000 to 95,000 clones in the sample, approximately 80% are singletons; the top ten hold 5% to 5.5%. The specimen comprised PBMCs, sampled from a glioma patient treated with radiotherapy, temozolomide or both. These receptor sequences come from a man aged 40-49 years with glioma. Some clones in this sample may be carry-over from other donors' samples. Both conserved end residues are part of each CDR3. The size field is filled for only some rows; it gives once, few, many or a size class.

J gene: TRBJ1-6; CDR3 length: 13; V gene: TRBV6-6; clone size: NA; CDR3 protein: CATTGTFDSPLHF
J gene: TRBJ2-7; CDR3 length: 11; V gene: TRBV27; clone size: NA; CDR3 protein: CASRQGYEQYF
J gene: TRBJ2-4; CDR3 length: 14; V gene: TRBV6-5; clone size: NA; CDR3 protein: CASSEQGAPDIQYF
J gene: TRBJ2-7; CDR3 length: 16; V gene: TRBV5-1; clone size: NA; CDR3 protein: CASSLGTGGALYEQYF
J gene: TRBJ1-5; CDR3 length: 15; V gene: TRBV6-1; clone size: NA; CDR3 protein: CASRDREYSNQPQHF
J gene: TRBJ2-2; CDR3 length: 16; V gene: TRBV13; clone size: once; CDR3 protein: CASQSLTRANTGELFF
J gene: TRBJ2-7; CDR3 length: 11; V gene: TRBV14; clone size: NA; CDR3 protein: CASSQNSEQYF
J gene: TRBJ1-2; CDR3 length: 14; V gene: TRBV7-9; clone size: NA; CDR3 protein: CASSRQGGLGGYTF
J gene: TRBJ1-1; CDR3 length: 13; V gene: TRBV10-2; clone size: NA; CDR3 protein: CASRSDRNTEAFF
J gene: TRBJ1-5; CDR3 length: 13; V gene: TRBV2; clone size: NA; CDR3 protein: CASSVQPNQPQHF
J gene: TRBJ2-5; CDR3 length: 12; V gene: TRBV2; clone size: NA; CDR3 protein: CATTRGLETQYF